A single sample is the source of the 11 T cell receptor beta chains below, sequenced in a study of CD8 T cells in Susac syndrome. cDNA came from about 0.51 to 1 ug RNA primed by random hexamers. In TCRdb, the immunoSEQ multiplex PCR reads were re-called with MiXCR into one record per CDR3 protein. The table lists 200,000 to 250,000 distinct CDR3 sequences, roughly nine tenths of them singletons, with over 0.1% in the top ten. The sequenced sample consisted of CD8+ T cells from PBMCs. These receptors originate from a human donor with multiple sclerosis.

The V gene is TRBV7-9, the J gene TRBJ2-4, with D unclear. The germline CDR1 and CDR2 sequences are SEHNR and FQNEAQ (reference sequence). CDR3 length: 15 amino acids. Trimming took off 1 base at V and 6 bases at J, with 13 bases between the two ends. DNA for the CDR3: TGTGCCAGCAGCTTAGGGTGGCAGGATCCAAACATTCAGTACTTC. Translating gives CASSLGWQDPNIQYF.

The chain combines TRBV28 with TRBJ1-2; 8 bases align to TRBD1. J was trimmed by 8 bases and V by 5 bases; bases with no gene match: 7. The CDR3 contains 13 residues. The V gene's germline CDR1 is MDHEN and CDR2 SYDVKM. Written as DNA, the CDR3 is TGTGCCAGCAGTCCGGACAGGGAGGTGGGCTACACCTTC. Protein: CASSPDREVGYTF.

This chain joins TRBV13 and TRBJ2-3; 7 bases fit TRBD2. V lost 4 bases to trimming and J lost 1 base; unmatched junction nucleotides: 8. The CDR3 has 16 residues. Germline CDR1 is PRHDT and CDR2 is FYEKMQ (reference sequence). CDR3 sequence: CASSSPPSGGTDTQYF. The CDR3, as DNA: TGTGCCAGCAGCTCTCCCCCTAGCGGAGGCACAGATACGCAGTATTTT.

The chain has TRBV5-5 and TRBJ1-5, with D uncertain. This CDR3 is 16 amino acids long. Germline CDR1 SGHKS, CDR2 YYEKEE (reference sequence). Trimming removed 1 base at V and 5 bases at J, with 16 bases between. For the CDR3, the DNA is TGTGCCAGCAGCTTGTGGCCGGGGATGGGCGATCAGCCCCAGCATTTT. Translating gives CASSLWPGMGDQPQHF.

The chain employs TRBV7-2 and TRBJ2-7; 10 bases match TRBD1. Germline V CDR1 and CDR2: SGHTA, FQGNSA. CDR3 length: 15 residues. With 6 bases clipped from V and 3 bases from J, the junction kept 8 bases outside the gene matches. The CDR3 protein is CASRGWGQGSYEQYF. DNA of the CDR3: TGTGCCAGCAGGGGATGGGGACAGGGGAGCTACGAGCAGTACTTC.

The genes are TRBV29-1 and TRBJ1-1; D unclear. The ends were cut back, 3 bases at V and 3 bases at J, with 11 bases in the middle. Germline-derived CDR1 and CDR2 are SQVTM and ANQGSEA. The CDR3 contains 13 residues. The CDR3 spells CSVDQRSHTEAFF. In nucleotides, the CDR3 is TGCAGCGTTGATCAGAGAAGCCACACTGAAGCTTTCTTT.

V is TRBV4-1 and J is TRBJ2-5; D assignment may be TRBD1 or TRBD2 (5 bases each). The V gene lost 4 bases and the J gene lost 4 bases, with 16 bases spanning the gap. The CDR3 sequence is 15 residues long. Germline assignment: CDR1 MGHRA and CDR2 YSYEKL. This CDR3 reads CASSPGLAGSETQYF. The CDR3 DNA follows: TGCGCCAGCAGCCCGGGGCTGGCAGGGTCAGAGACCCAGTACTTC.

The chain joins TRBV27 to TRBJ2-7, with 13 bases fitting TRBD2. The CDR3 loop spans 16 amino acids. V shed 5 bases and J 0 bases; nucleotides not matched to a gene: 4. The germline V gene has CDR1 MNHEY and CDR2 SMNVEV (reference sequence). CDR3 sequence reads: CASSPGLAGNSYEQYF. CDR3 in DNA: TGTGCCAGCAGTCCGGGACTAGCGGGGAACTCCTACGAGCAGTACTTC.

This clonotype has a handful of counts. The chain has TRBV13 and TRBJ1-1; D gene ambiguous. The V end lost 5 bases, the J end lost 0 bases, and 16 bases lay between the germline ends. The germline CDR1 and CDR2 sequences are PRHDT and FYEKMQ (reference sequence). The CDR3 length is 16 residues. Written as DNA, the CDR3 is TGTGCCAGCAGCAATGGACCGCCGGGTATGAACACTGAAGCTTTCTTT. Residues: CASSNGPPGMNTEAFF.

The J gene is TRBJ1-6, the V gene TRBV13; 7 bases match TRBD1. The CDR3 contains 14 residues. Germline-derived CDR1 and CDR2 are PRHDT and FYEKMQ (reference sequence). V was pared by 5 bases and J by 15 bases, with 13 bases of the junction left unmatched. The CDR3 protein is CASSRPGTEEILHF. The CDR3 nucleotides read TGTGCCAGCAGCCGCCCCGGGACAGAAGAAATCCTCCACTTT.

The CDR3 DNA is TGTGCCAGCAGTTTAGGGGGTCTCAAAAACATTCAGTACTTC. It specifies CASSLGGLKNIQYF. The rearrangement joins TRBV25-1 to TRBJ2-4; D perhaps matches TRBD1 (6 bases). V shed 5 bases and J shed 3 bases, with 11 bases lying between them. CDR3 size: 14 residues. CDR1 MGHDK and CDR2 SYGVNS come from the germline V gene.